A selection of T cell receptor beta chains follows, all from one sample in a study of cytomegalovirus exposure and HLA in healthy donors. Repertoires were generated with immunoSEQ multiplex PCR, while TCRdb's copy carries only in-frame clones and drops some. Its table records about 39,000 clones. The sequenced sample was PBMCs. Source of these receptors: a woman in her thirties in good health and CMV-seropositive. Both conserved end residues are part of each CDR3. Fields, in order: V gene, D gene, J gene, CDR3 protein. A D gene is named only where the DNA matches it firmly.

TRBV5-6	TRBD2	TRBJ2-2	CASLRRGGTGELFF
TRBV7-9	.	TRBJ1-3	CASSANRDGAGTIYF
TRBV5-4	TRBD2	TRBJ2-7	CASSREVGEQYF
TRBV28	TRBD1	TRBJ1-3	CASSSTGGGNTIYF
TRBV9	TRBD2	TRBJ2-7	CASSVSSGGYEQQYF
TRBV4-1	.	TRBJ2-2	CASSQEGAAYTGELFF
TRBV12-5	.	TRBJ1-4	CATNPGGTNEKLFF
TRBV2	TRBD1	TRBJ2-7	CANRQGYEQYF
TRBV6-1	.	TRBJ2-7	CASSEGRQSPIHEQYF
TRBV28	TRBD2	TRBJ2-3	CASSLSGVPDTQYF
TRBV7-6	.	TRBJ2-3	CASSLGAGPGDTQYF
TRBV6-5	.	TRBJ1-2	CASSPRGVGYTF
TRBV5-6	.	TRBJ1-1	CASSQIQDSLGEAFF
TRBV18	TRBD1	TRBJ1-5	CASSVGQREPQHF
TRBV5-1	.	TRBJ2-3	CASSPDTQGLDTQYF
TRBV5-4	.	TRBJ2-7	CASSLERVRPHLYEQYF
TRBV5-4	.	TRBJ2-5	CASSSQGEETQYF